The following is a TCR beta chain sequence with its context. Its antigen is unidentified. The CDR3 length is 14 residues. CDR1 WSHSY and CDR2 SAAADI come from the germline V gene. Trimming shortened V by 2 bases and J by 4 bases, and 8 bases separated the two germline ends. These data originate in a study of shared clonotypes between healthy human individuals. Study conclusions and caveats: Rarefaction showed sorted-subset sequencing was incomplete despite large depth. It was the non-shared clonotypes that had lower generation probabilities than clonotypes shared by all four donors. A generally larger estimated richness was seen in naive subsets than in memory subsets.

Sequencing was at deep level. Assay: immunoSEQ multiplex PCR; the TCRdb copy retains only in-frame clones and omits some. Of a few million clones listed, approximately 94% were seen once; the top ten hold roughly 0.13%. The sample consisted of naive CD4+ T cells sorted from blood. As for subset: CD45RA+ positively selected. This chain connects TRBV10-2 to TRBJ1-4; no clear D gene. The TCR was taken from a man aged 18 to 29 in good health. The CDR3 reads CASSEGRNNEKLFF. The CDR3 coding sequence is TGCGCCAGCAGTGAGGGAAGGAATAATGAAAAACTGTTTTTT.